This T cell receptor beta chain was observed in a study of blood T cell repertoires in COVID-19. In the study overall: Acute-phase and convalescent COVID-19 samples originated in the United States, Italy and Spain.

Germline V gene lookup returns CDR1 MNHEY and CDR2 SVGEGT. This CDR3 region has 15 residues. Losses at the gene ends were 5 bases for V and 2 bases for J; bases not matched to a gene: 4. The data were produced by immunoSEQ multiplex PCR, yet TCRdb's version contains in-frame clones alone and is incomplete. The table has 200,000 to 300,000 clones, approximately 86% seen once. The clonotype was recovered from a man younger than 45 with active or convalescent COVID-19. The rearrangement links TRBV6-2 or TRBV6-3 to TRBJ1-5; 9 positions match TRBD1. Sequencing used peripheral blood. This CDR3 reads CASSPDRGGNQPQHF. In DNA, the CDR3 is TGTGCCAGCAGTCCGGACAGGGGAGGCAATCAGCCCCAGCATTTT.